Listed here is a single T cell receptor beta chain. No cognate antigen has been identified for it. There are no base qualities to consult, and no much larger clone falls within one base. TCRbeta CDR3 regions were amplified from genomic DNA by means of the immunoSEQ Assay, a bias-controlled multiplex PCR. The source study handled its data this way. Nucleated cell counts per sample were estimated from amplification of reference gene primers within the assay. To quantify the absolute abundance of each unique TCRbeta CDR3 rearrangement, sequence reads were collapsed and filtered. For each sample, productive Simpson clonality was calculated as the square root of Simpson's diversity index across productive rearrangements. Sourced from immuneACCESS, this table was stored by TCRdb with only in-frame sequences that have V and J called. A share of the clones is absent; for the studies checked, an unresolved V gene accounts for under half, and the remainder has no known explanation. V, J and clone size reflect that table, while D and trimming were determined from the DNA. This sample comprises under 300,000 clones, 70% to 90% of them detected only once. The biggest ten clones account for approximately 4% of the sample.

Whole blood was collected in K2EDTA tubes by collaborating institutions according to the institutions' own protocols. For TCRbeta analysis, collaborator samples were shipped as frozen whole blood, as isolated PBMCs, or as DNA extracted from either sample type. Taken from the germline V gene, the CDR1 and CDR2 loops are SGHRS and YFSETQ. V is pared back by 6 bases and J by 3 bases, with 9 bases lying between the germline termini. The CDR3 measures 12 amino acids from cysteine to phenylalanine. The CDR3 DNA has 36 bases and is translated from base 1. This record belongs to a study of blood T cell repertoires in COVID-19 (TCRdb year 2020). Study-wide context: Samples covering the acute and convalescent phases of COVID-19 were provided by collaborators in the United States, Italy and Spain. Samples came from the ongoing ImmuneRACE study (first 160 participants) plus 1,254 subjects from 6 global collaborators. The material from the prospective study consisted of cDNA or gDNA derived from T cells, B-cell-depleted T cells, or PBMCs. Deeply sampled blood TCRbeta repertoires from subjects exposed to, actively infected with, or recovered from COVID-19 were included in the dataset. Where HLA class I and class II types were available, the types were taken from metadata supplied by the sample provider, not from assay-based typing. Nearly every sample came with metadata listing a de-identified subject ID, COVID-19 status, age in years and sex. The repertoires were made available in a free public database intended to serve as a resource for research on the immune response to SARS-CoV-2.

Beyond this particular receptor, the publication reports: Clinical and demographic metadata were provided uncurated, with the amount varying by source and participant.

Sequencing was performed on peripheral blood. The clonotype originates from a woman aged 40 to 49 with acute or convalescent COVID-19. The chain employs TRBV5-1 and TRBJ1-2; the D segment could be TRBD1, given 6 matching bases. The CDR3 sequence is CASTNRDYGYTF. The nucleotide sequence reads as follows: TGCGCCAGCACCAACAGGGACTATGGCTACACCTTC.